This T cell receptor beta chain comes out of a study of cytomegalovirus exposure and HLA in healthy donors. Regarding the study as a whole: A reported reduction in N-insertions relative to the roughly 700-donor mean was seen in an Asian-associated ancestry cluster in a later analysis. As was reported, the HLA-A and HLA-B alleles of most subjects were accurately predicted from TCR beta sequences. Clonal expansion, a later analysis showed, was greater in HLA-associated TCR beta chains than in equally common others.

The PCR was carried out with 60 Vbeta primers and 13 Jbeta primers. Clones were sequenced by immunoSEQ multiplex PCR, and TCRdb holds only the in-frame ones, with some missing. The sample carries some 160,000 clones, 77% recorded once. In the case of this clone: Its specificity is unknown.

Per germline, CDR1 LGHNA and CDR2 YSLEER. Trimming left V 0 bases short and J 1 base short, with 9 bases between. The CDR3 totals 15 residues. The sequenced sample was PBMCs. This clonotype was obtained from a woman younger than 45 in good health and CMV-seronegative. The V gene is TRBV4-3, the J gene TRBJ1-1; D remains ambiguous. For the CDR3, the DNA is TGCGCCAGCAGCCAAGAGTCGGGAGCGAACACTGAAGCTTTCTTT. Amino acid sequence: CASSQESGANTEAFF.